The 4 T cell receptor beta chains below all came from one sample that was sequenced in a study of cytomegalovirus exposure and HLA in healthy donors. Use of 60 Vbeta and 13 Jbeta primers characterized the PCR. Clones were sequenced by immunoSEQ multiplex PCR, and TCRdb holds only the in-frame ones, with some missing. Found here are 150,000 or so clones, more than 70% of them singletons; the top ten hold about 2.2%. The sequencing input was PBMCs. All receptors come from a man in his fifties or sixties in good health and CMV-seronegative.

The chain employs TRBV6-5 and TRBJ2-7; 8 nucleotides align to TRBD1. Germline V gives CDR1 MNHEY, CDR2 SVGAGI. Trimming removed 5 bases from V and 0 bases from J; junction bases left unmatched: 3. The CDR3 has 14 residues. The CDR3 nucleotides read TGTGCCAGCAGTCGACAGGGGTTCTCCTACGAGCAGTACTTC. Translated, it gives CASSRQGFSYEQYF.

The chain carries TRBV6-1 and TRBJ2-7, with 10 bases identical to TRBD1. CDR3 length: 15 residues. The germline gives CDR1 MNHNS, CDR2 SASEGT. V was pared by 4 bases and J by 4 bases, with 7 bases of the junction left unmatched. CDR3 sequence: CASSGDRGQIYEQYF. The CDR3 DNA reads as TGTGCCAGCAGTGGTGACAGGGGGCAGATATACGAGCAGTACTTC.

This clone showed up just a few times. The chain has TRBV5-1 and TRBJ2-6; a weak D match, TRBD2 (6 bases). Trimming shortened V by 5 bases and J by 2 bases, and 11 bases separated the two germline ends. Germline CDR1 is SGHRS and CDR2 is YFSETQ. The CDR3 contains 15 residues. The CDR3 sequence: CASRPGGAGANVLTF. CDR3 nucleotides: TGCGCCAGCAGGCCCGGGGGAGCTGGGGCCAACGTCCTGACTTTC.

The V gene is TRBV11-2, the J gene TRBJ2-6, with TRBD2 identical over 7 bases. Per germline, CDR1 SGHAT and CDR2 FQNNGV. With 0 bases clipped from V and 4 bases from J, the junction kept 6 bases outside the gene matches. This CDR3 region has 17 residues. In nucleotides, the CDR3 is TGTGCCAGCAGCTTAGATCGGGGGGAGACGGGGGCCAACGTCCTGACTTTC. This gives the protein CASSLDRGETGANVLTF.